This T cell receptor beta chain originates from a study of shared clonotypes between healthy human individuals. Study-wide background: Two women and a few men aged 18 to 49 served as donors. Study-level points and caveats: The study sampled only blood, and tissue repertoires likely differ.

Naive-designated CD8 cells lacked CD45RO, were positively enriched for CCR7, and omitted terminally differentiated effector memory CD45RA+ cells. This clone appeared a few times. Its specificity is unknown. Sequencing was performed with immunoSEQ multiplex PCR; in TCRdb, only in-frame clones are kept and a portion is missing. Seen here are around 2,000,000 clones, about 95% observed once, and the top ten hold approximately 1%. This CDR3 has 14 amino acids. J lost 3 bases, V lost 6 bases, and 7 bases had no gene match. CDR1 MNHEY and CDR2 SMNVEV come from the germline V gene (reference sequence). The sequenced material came from naive CD8+ T cells sorted from blood. The chain uses TRBV27 and TRBJ2-7; 8 positions match TRBD1. This TCR was sampled from a man between 18 and 35 years old in good health. CDR3 DNA sequence: TGTGCCAGCAGGCTCCTAGGACAGGGCTACGAGCAGTACTTC. Its protein is CASRLLGQGYEQYF.